This is a list of T cell receptor beta chains from one sample in a study of cytomegalovirus exposure and HLA in healthy donors. Sequencing was performed with immunoSEQ multiplex PCR; in TCRdb, only in-frame clones are kept and a portion is missing. The table lists over 70,000 clones, over 70% of them singletons, with roughly 3% in the top ten. Sequencing was carried out using PBMCs. These receptor sequences come from a man in his fifties in good health and CMV-seropositive. The CDR3 runs from the conserved cysteine through the conserved F or W. The D gene is left open where the match is weak. Expanded clones are given a class, and other clones once, few, many or no size at all.

TRBD2 . 16 TRBJ2-7 TRBV5-4 CASSLAAGGRSYEQYF TGTGCCAGCAGCTTGGCAGCGGGAGGCCGCTCCTACGAGCAGTACTTC
. . 13 TRBJ1-2 TRBV6-5 CASSLQGPEGYTF TGTGCCAGCAGTCTACAGGGACCCGAAGGCTACACCTTC
. once 14 TRBJ2-7 TRBV28 CASISSPLINEQYF TGTGCCAGCATTTCTAGCCCACTAATCAACGAGCAGTACTTC
. . 14 TRBJ2-7 TRBV6-6 CASSYFVSSYEQYF TGTGCCAGCAGTTACTTTGTTAGCTCCTACGAGCAGTACTTC
TRBD2 once 12 TRBJ2-5 TRBV9 CASSASGRAQYF TGTGCCAGCAGCGCTAGCGGGAGAGCTCAGTACTTC
. . 13 TRBJ1-5 TRBV2 CASSKQGDQPQHF TGTGCCAGCAGTAAACAGGGAGATCAGCCCCAGCATTTT
TRBD2 . 16 TRBJ2-1 TRBV18 CASSPTSGGIYNEQFF TGTGCCAGCTCACCGACTAGCGGGGGGATTTACAATGAGCAGTTCTTC
TRBD1 few 13 TRBJ1-1 TRBV2 CARGTGMNTEAFF TGTGCCAGGGGGACAGGGATGAACACTGAAGCTTTCTTT
. . 13 TRBJ2-3 TRBV19 CASSTFLAHTQYF TGTGCCAGTAGTACATTCCTAGCACATACGCAGTATTTT
TRBD1 few 14 TRBJ1-5 TRBV19 CASSDSGGNQPQHF TGTGCCAGTAGCGATTCAGGGGGGAATCAGCCCCAGCATTTT
TRBD2 . 18 TRBJ2-3 TRBV10-3 CATRGGLRSGGSRDTQYF TGTGCCACCCGCGGCGGGCTAAGGTCGGGCGGGAGCAGAGATACGCAGTATTTT
TRBD1 . 16 TRBJ2-5 TRBV11-2 CASSSRDSGPRETQYF TGTGCCAGCAGCTCCCGGGACAGTGGCCCTCGAGAGACCCAGTACTTC
. . 12 TRBJ2-7 TRBV18 CASSPGGPEQYF TGTGCCAGCTCACCTGGCGGTCCCGAGCAGTACTTC
. . 13 TRBJ2-1 TRBV2 CASSIQGYNEQFF TGTGCCAGCAGCATCCAGGGTTACAATGAGCAGTTCTTC
TRBD2 . 17 TRBJ2-4 TRBV25-1 CASSDTAGGPAKNIQYF TGTGCCAGCAGTGATACAGCGGGAGGGCCGGCCAAAAACATTCAGTACTTC
. . 15 TRBJ1-1 TRBV6-1 CASRHEGGRGTEAFF TGTGCCAGCAGACACGAAGGGGGTAGGGGCACTGAAGCTTTCTTT